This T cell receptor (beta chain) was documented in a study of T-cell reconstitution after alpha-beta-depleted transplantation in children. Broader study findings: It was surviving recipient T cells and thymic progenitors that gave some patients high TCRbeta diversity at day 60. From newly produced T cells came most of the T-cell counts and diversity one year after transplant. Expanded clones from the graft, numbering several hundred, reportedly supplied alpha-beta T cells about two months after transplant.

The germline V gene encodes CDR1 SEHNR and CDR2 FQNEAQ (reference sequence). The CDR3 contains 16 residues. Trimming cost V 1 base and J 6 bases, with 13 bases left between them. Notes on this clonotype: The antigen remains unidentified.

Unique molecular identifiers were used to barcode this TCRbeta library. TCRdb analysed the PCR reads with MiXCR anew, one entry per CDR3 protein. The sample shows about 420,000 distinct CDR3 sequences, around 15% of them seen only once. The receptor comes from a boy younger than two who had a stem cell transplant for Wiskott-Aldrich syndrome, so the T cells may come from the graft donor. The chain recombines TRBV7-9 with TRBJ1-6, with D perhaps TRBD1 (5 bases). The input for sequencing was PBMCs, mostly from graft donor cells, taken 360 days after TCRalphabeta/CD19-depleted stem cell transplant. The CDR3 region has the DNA TGTGCCAGCAGCTTAGTATTGAGGGGAGGTAATTCACCCCTCCACTTT. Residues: CASSLVLRGGNSPLHF. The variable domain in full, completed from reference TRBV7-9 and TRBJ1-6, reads DTGVSQNPRHKITKRGQNVTFRCDPISEHNRLYWYRQTLGQGPEFLTYFQNEAQLEKSRLLSDRFSAERPKGSFSTLEIQRTEQGDSAMYLCASSLVLRGGNSPLHFGNGTRLTVT.